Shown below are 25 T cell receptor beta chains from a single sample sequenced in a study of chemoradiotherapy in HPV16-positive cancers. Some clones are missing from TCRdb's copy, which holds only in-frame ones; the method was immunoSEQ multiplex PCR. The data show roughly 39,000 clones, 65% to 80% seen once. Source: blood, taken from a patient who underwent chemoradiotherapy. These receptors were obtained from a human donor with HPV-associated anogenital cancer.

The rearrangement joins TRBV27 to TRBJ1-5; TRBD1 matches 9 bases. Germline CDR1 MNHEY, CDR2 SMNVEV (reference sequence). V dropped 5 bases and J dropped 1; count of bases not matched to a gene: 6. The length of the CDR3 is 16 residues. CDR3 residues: CASSPYRGPSNQPQHF. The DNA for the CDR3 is TGTGCCAGCAGTCCTTACAGGGGGCCGAGCAATCAGCCCCAGCATTTT.

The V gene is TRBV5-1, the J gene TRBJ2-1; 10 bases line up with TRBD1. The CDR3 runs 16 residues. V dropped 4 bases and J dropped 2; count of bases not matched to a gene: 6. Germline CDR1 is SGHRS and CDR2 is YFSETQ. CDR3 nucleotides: TGCGCCAGCAGCCCCATGACAGGGGGCGCCTACAATGAGCAGTTCTTC. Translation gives CASSPMTGGAYNEQFF.

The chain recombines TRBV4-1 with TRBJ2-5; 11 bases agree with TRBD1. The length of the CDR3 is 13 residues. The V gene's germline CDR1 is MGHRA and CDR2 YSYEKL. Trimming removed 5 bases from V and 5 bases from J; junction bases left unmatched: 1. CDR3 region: CASSGTGGETQYF. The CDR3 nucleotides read TGCGCCAGCAGCGGGACAGGGGGGGAGACCCAGTACTTC.

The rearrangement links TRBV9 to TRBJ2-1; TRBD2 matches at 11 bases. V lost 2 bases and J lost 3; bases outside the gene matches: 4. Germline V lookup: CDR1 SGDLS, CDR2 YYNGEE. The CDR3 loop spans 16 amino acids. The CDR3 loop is CASSVRSGGVYNEQFF. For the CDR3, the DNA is TGTGCCAGCAGCGTCCGTAGCGGGGGGGTCTACAATGAGCAGTTCTTC.

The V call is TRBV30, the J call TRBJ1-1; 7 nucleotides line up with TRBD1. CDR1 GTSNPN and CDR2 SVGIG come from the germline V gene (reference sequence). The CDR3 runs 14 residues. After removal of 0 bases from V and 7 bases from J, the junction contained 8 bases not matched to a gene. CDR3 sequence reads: CAWSVLQGSNEAFF. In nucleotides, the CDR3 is TGTGCCTGGAGTGTACTACAGGGGTCGAATGAAGCTTTCTTT.

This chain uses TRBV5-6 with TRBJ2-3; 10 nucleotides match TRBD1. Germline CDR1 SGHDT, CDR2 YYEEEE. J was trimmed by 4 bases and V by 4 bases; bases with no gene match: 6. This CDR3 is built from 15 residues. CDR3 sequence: CASSPRGQGSDTQYF. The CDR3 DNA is TGTGCCAGCAGCCCTAGGGGACAGGGGTCAGATACGCAGTATTTT.

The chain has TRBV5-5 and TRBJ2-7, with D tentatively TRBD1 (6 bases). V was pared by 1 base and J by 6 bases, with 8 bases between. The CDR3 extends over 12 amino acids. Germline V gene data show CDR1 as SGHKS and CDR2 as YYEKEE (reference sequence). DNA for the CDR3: TGTGCCAGCAGCTTGACAGGGTTCGAGCAGTACTTC. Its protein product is CASSLTGFEQYF.

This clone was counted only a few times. The CDR3 loop reads CSVVRGNGELFF. The CDR3, as DNA: TGCAGCGTTGTCAGAGGGAACGGGGAGCTGTTTTTT. This chain joins TRBV29-1 and TRBJ2-2; D is perhaps TRBD2 (5 bases). The CDR3 is made up of 12 amino acids. Germline V CDR1 and CDR2: SQVTM, ANQGSEA. Trimming took off 4 bases at V and 7 bases at J, with 10 bases between the two ends.

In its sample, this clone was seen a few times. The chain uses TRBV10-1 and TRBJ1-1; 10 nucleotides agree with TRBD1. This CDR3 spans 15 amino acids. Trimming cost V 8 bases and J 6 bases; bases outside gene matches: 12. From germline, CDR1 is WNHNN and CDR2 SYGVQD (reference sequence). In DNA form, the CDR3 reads TGCGCCAGCCTCAGGGACAGGGGCATGGATTCTGAAGCTTTCTTT. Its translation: CASLRDRGMDSEAFF.

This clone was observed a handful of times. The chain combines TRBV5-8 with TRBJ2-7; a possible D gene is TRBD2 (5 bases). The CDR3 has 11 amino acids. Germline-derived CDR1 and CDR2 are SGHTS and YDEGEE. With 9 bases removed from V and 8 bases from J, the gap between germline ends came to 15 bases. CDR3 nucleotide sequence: TGTGCCACGCTAGGTGAGGGCCAGCAGTACTTC. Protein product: CATLGEGQQYF.

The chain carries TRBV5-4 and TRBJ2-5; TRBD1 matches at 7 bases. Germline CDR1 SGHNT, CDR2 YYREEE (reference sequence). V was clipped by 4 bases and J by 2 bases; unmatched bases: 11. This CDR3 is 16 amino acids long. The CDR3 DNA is TGTGCCAGCAGCCCACGGGACAGTATATCTCAAGAGACCCAGTACTTC. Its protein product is CASSPRDSISQETQYF.

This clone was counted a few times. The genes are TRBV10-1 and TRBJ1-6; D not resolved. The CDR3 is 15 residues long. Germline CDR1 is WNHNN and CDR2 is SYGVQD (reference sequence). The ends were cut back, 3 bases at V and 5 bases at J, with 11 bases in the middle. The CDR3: CASSEAAGHNSPLHF. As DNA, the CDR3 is TGCGCCAGCAGTGAAGCAGCCGGACATAATTCACCCCTCCACTTT.

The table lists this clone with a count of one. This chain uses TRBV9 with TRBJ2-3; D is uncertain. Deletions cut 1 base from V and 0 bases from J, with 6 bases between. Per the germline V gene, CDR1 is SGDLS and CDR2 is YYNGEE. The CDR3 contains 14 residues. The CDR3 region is CASSVSTSTDTQYF. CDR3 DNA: TGTGCCAGCAGCGTATCCACTAGCACAGATACGCAGTATTTT.

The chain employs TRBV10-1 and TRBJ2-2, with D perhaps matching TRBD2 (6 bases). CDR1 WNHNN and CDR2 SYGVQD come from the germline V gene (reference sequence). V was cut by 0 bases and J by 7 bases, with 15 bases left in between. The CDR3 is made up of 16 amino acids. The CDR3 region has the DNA TGCGCCAGCAGTGAGTCTAGAGGGACTCTCGGCGGGGAGCTGTTTTTT. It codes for CASSESRGTLGGELFF.

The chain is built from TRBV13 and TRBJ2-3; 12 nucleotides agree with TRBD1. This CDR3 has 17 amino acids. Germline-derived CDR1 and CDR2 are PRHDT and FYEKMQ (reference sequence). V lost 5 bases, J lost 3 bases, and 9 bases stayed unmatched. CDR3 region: CASSQTGTGGATDTQYF. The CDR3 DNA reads TGTGCCAGCAGCCAGACCGGGACAGGGGGCGCGACAGATACGCAGTATTTT.

The CDR3 spells CASSPMGQGNQPQHF. The CDR3 nucleotides read TGCGCCAGCAGCCCGATGGGGCAGGGCAATCAGCCCCAGCATTTT. The genes are TRBV5-1 and TRBJ1-5, with D possibly matching TRBD1 (5 bases). Deletions cut 4 bases from V and 2 bases from J, with 13 bases between. This CDR3 contains 15 residues. The germline CDR1 and CDR2 sequences are SGHRS and YFSETQ.

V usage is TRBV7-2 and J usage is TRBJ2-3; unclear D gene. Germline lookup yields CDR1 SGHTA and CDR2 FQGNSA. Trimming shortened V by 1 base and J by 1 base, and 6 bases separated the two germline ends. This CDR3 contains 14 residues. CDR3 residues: CASSLGVGTDTQYF. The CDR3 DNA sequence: TGTGCCAGCAGCTTAGGGGTTGGCACAGATACGCAGTATTTT. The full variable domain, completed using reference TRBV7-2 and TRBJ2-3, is GAGVSQSPSNKVTEKGKDVELRCDPISGHTALYWYRQSLGQGLEFLIYFQGNSAPDKSGLPSDRFSAERTGGSVSTLTIQRTQQEDSAVYLCASSLGVGTDTQYFGPGTRLTVL.

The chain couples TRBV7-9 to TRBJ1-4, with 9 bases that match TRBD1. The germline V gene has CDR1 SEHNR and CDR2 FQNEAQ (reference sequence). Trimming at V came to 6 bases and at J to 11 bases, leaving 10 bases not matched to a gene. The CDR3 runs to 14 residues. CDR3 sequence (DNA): TGTGCCAGCAGTTCCGGACAGGGGCTTAGGAAACTGTTTTTT. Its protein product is CASSSGQGLRKLFF.

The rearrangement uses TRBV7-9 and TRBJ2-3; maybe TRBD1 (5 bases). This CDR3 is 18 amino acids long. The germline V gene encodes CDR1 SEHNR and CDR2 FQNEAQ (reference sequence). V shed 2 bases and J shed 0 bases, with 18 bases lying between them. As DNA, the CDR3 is TGTGCCAGCAGCTTACCACTTAGACAGCGTGCTAGCACAGATACGCAGTATTTT. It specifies CASSLPLRQRASTDTQYF.

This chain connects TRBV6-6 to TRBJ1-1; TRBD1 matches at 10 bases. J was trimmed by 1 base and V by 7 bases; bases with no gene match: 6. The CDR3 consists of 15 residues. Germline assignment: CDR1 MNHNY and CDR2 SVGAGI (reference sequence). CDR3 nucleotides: TGTGCCAGCACCCTTTGGACAGGGGGGAACACTGAAGCTTTCTTT. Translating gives CASTLWTGGNTEAFF.

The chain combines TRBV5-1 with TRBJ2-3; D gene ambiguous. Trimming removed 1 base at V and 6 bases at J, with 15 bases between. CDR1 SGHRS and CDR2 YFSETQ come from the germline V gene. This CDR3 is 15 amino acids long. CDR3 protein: CASSLRSPPADTQYF. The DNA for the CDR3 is TGCGCCAGCAGCTTGAGGTCTCCACCGGCGGATACGCAGTATTTT. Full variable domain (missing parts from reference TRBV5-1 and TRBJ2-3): KAGVTQTPRYLIKTRGQQVTLSCSPISGHRSVSWYQQTPGQGLQFLFEYFSETQRNKGNFPGRFSGRQFSNSRSEMNVSTLELGDSALYLCASSLRSPPADTQYFGPGTRLTVL.

The CDR3 DNA follows: TGTGCCAGCAGCTCCAGAGGAACGGGGGCCATATACAATGAGCAGTTCTTC. Its protein product is CASSSRGTGAIYNEQFF. The gene calls are TRBV7-8 and TRBJ2-1; D possibly matches TRBD1 or TRBD2 (6 bases each). The germline CDR1 and CDR2 sequences are SGHVS and FQNEAQ. This CDR3 is built from 17 residues. V lost 4 bases and J lost 4, with 20 bases in between.

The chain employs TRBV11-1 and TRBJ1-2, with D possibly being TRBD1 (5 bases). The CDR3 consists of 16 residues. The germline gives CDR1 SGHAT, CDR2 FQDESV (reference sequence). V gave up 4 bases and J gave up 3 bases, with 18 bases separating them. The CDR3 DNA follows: TGTGCCAGCAGCTCGGGGGACCGGGGGAACTACTATGGCTACACCTTC. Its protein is CASSSGDRGNYYGYTF.

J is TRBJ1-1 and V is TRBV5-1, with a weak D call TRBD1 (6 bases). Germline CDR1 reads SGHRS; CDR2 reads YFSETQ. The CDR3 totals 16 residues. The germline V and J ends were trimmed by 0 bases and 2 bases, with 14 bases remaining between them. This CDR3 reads CASSLVQGTVNTEAFF. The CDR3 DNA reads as TGCGCCAGCAGCTTGGTACAGGGTACGGTTAACACTGAAGCTTTCTTT. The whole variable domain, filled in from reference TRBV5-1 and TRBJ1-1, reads KAGVTQTPRYLIKTRGQQVTLSCSPISGHRSVSWYQQTPGQGLQFLFEYFSETQRNKGNFPGRFSGRQFSNSRSEMNVSTLELGDSALYLCASSLVQGTVNTEAFFGQGTRLTVV.

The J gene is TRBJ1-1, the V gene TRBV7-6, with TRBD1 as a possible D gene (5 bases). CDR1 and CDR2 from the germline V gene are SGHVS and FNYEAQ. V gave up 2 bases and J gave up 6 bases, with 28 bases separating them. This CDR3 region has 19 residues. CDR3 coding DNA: TGTGCCAGCAGCTTAAGAATAGGGAATCTGGGGTCAGCGGGGGCTGAAGCTTTCTTT. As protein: CASSLRIGNLGSAGAEAFF. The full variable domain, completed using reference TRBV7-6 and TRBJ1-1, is GAGVSQSPRYKVTKRGQDVALRCDPISGHVSLYWYRQALGQGPEFLTYFNYEAQQDKSGLPNDRFSAERPEGSISTLTIQRTEQRDSAMYRCASSLRIGNLGSAGAEAFFGQGTRLTVV.